The rows below give T cell receptor beta chains drawn from one sample of a study of T cell responses to AZD1222 COVID-19 vaccine. Profiling relied on immunoSEQ multiplex PCR, and the TCRdb table lists in-frame clones only, not all of them. The sample includes about 86,000 clones, approximately 86% seen only once; the top ten take around a tenth. This specimen consisted of peripheral blood, obtained on day 0 of MenACWY control vaccination. These receptors originate from an adult in good health. The CDR3 runs from the conserved cysteine through the conserved F or W. The D gene is left open where the match is weak. Not all rows give a size; the values are once, few, many and, for expanded clones, a class.

TGTGCCAGCAGCTTAGTAGGCAGGGGAAAGGATGGCTACACCTTC,CASSLVGRGKDGYTF,TRBJ1-2,.,.,TRBV7-3
TGTGCCAGCAGCTTAAACGGTGCGGCGGGAGCGATAGAGACCCAGTACTTC,CASSLNGAAGAIETQYF,TRBJ2-5,.,TRBD2,TRBV7-8
TGTGCCAGCAGTATCGCTGGGGGATATAATTCACCCCTCCACTTT,CASSIAGGYNSPLHF,TRBJ1-6,.,.,TRBV2
TGTGCCAGCAGCCAAGATAGCGGGACGCGAGGAAACACCATATATTTT,CASSQDSGTRGNTIYF,TRBJ1-3,.,.,TRBV4-2
TGTGCCAGCAGCCAGGGACTGGCTAGCACAGATACGCAGTATTTT,CASSQGLASTDTQYF,TRBJ2-3,.,.,TRBV3-1/TRBV3-2
TGTGCCAGCAGACCGGGTTCGAACACTGAAGCTTTCTTT,CASRPGSNTEAFF,TRBJ1-1,.,.,TRBV6-6
TGTGCCAGCAGCCCTCAGGGGGCCCTGGGTACCGGGGAGCTGTTTTTT,CASSPQGALGTGELFF,TRBJ2-2,.,TRBD1,TRBV7-9
TGTGCCAGCAGCCCCTCCGGGGGGAAGGAGACCCAGTACTTC,CASSPSGGKETQYF,TRBJ2-5,.,TRBD2,TRBV9
TGCGCCAGCATCCCTAGACACCAAGAGACCCAGTACTTC,CASIPRHQETQYF,TRBJ2-5,.,.,TRBV10-2
TGTGCCAGCAGTCCGAAAGGGACTAGCCGTCGCACAGATACGCAGTATTTT,CASSPKGTSRRTDTQYF,TRBJ2-3,few,TRBD2,TRBV28
TGTGCCAGCAGTTATAACAGCCCCGCTGGGACGCAGTATTTT,CASSYNSPAGTQYF,TRBJ2-3,.,.,TRBV6-2/TRBV6-3
TGTGCCAGCAGCCAAGATAGGGGAGGCGCCACCTCTGGAAACACCATATATTTT,CASSQDRGGATSGNTIYF,TRBJ1-3,.,.,TRBV4-2
TGTGCCTGGAGTAAAGGGGCTATTTTCTCTGAAGCTTTCTTT,CAWSKGAIFSEAFF,TRBJ1-1,few,.,TRBV30
TGTGCCAGCAGCATCGACAGGGGAGATTCACCCCTCCACTTT,CASSIDRGDSPLHF,TRBJ1-6,.,TRBD1,TRBV5-4
TGTGCCAGCAGTTCCACGGGACCCGCTGGCGAGCAGTACTTC,CASSSTGPAGEQYF,TRBJ2-7,.,.,TRBV28
TGTGCCAGCAGTGACCCGGGACAGGGCAATTTTAATTCACCCCTCCACTTT,CASSDPGQGNFNSPLHF,TRBJ1-6,.,TRBD1,TRBV2
TGCGCCAGCAGCCATAGACAGGGATCGGGCACTGAAGCTTTCTTT,CASSHRQGSGTEAFF,TRBJ1-1,.,TRBD1,TRBV4-3
TGTGCCAGTAGTCCTTCCCCCGGGACAGGGGAATCGGGGGGGGCCTACAATGAGCAGTTCTTC,CASSPSPGTGESGGAYNEQFF,TRBJ2-1,once,TRBD1,TRBV19
TGCAGTGCCCAGAACTATGGCTACACCTTC,CSAQNYGYTF,TRBJ1-2,few,.,TRBV20-1
TGTGCCAGTAGTACGGGACAGGGCCATGAAAAACTGTTTTTT,CASSTGQGHEKLFF,TRBJ1-4,.,TRBD1,TRBV19
TGTGCCAGCAGCTTGGTTAGGCCAGGGGATGTCACTGAAGCTTTCTTT,CASSLVRPGDVTEAFF,TRBJ1-1,.,.,TRBV5-6
TGTGCCAGCAGCTTAGCGCAATGGGGAGCTGGAGAGACCCAGTACTTC,CASSLAQWGAGETQYF,TRBJ2-5,.,.,TRBV7-8
TGTGCCAGCAGTAATAGCGGGGGGTGGACAGATACGCAGTATTTT,CASSNSGGWTDTQYF,TRBJ2-3,once,TRBD2,TRBV28
TGCGCCAGCAGCCCGCAGGGGCCCGGCAATGAAAAACTGTTTTTT,CASSPQGPGNEKLFF,TRBJ1-4,once,.,TRBV5-1
TGTGCCAGCAGCCAATACGGACTGGCCAATGAGCAGTTCTTC,CASSQYGLANEQFF,TRBJ2-1,.,.,TRBV3-1/TRBV3-2
TGTGCCACCAGCGGGCTGGGGAACACTGAAGCTTTCTTT,CATSGLGNTEAFF,TRBJ1-1,.,.,TRBV15
TGTGCCAGCAGCGTAGAAGGGACAGAGGGAAACACCATATATTTT,CASSVEGTEGNTIYF,TRBJ1-3,.,TRBD1,TRBV9
TGTGCCTGGAGTCATTCGGTTTATAATTCACCCCTCCACTTT,CAWSHSVYNSPLHF,TRBJ1-6,.,.,TRBV30
TGTGCCAGCAGTTGGGGACAAAATAATTCACCCCTCCACTTT,CASSWGQNNSPLHF,TRBJ1-6,.,.,TRBV6-2/TRBV6-3
TGTGCCAGCAGTTTACGTCCGGATGGGGGGGGAGAGGCAGAGACCCAGTACTTC,CASSLRPDGGGEAETQYF,TRBJ2-5,.,TRBD2,TRBV28
TGTGCCAGTCGCATTTCGGAGAATATCTTCTTT,CASRISENIFF,TRBJ1-1,.,.,TRBV2
TGTGCCAGCAGTGTCCTAGCGGGGGGCCTATACAATGAGCAGTTCTTC,CASSVLAGGLYNEQFF,TRBJ2-1,.,TRBD2,TRBV27
TGTGCCAGCAGCCCGGGGACAGGTTATGGAAAACTGTTTTTT,CASSPGTGYGKLFF,TRBJ1-4,.,TRBD1,TRBV14
TGTGCCAGCAGTTACTCACTTTCCGACCATGGCTACACCTTC,CASSYSLSDHGYTF,TRBJ1-2,few,.,TRBV6-5
TGTGCCAGCAGTTTAGTTGCAACTAATGAAAAACTGTTTTTT,CASSLVATNEKLFF,TRBJ1-4,.,.,TRBV6-6
TGTGCCAGCAGTCCCGACATTGACCTGTTTTTT,CASSPDIDLFF,TRBJ1-4,.,.,TRBV7-9
TGTGCCAGCAGCTTAGGGGGGGTAGATTCACCCCTCCACTTT,CASSLGGVDSPLHF,TRBJ1-6,.,.,TRBV7-2
TGCGCCAGCAGCTTGGCGGAGACAGGGGCGAATTCACCCCTCCACTTT,CASSLAETGANSPLHF,TRBJ1-6,once,TRBD1,TRBV5-1
TGTGCCACCAGCGAGGGGACAGGAGGGTTCTACGAGCAGTACTTC,CATSEGTGGFYEQYF,TRBJ2-7,.,TRBD1,TRBV24-1
TGTGCCAGCAGCGTAGGCACAGGGGGCATTTCACCCCTCCACTTT,CASSVGTGGISPLHF,TRBJ1-6,.,TRBD1,TRBV9
TGTGCCAGTAGTATAGCCCCGCGTCAGCCCCAGCATTTT,CASSIAPRQPQHF,TRBJ1-5,.,.,TRBV19
TGTGCCAGTAGTATTCGGGCGGACAGTACAACCTACGAGCAGTACTTC,CASSIRADSTTYEQYF,TRBJ2-7,once,.,TRBV19
TGTGCCAGCAGTCAGGACACGGAAGTATACAATGAGCAGTTCTTC,CASSQDTEVYNEQFF,TRBJ2-1,.,.,TRBV6-5
TGTGCAAGTCGCTCGGGACAGGTTGGCCAGCCCCAGCATTTT,CASRSGQVGQPQHF,TRBJ1-5,.,.,TRBV12-2
TGTGCCTGGAGATGGGACAGGGGGCCTGAAAAACTGTTTTTT,CAWRWDRGPEKLFF,TRBJ1-4,medium-sized,TRBD1,TRBV30
TGTGCCAGCAGTTCCCAACCGGGTAATGAGCAGTTCTTC,CASSSQPGNEQFF,TRBJ2-1,.,.,TRBV6-2/TRBV6-3
TGTGCCAGCAGCTTGCAACAGAACTATGGCTACACCTTC,CASSLQQNYGYTF,TRBJ1-2,.,.,TRBV5-8
TGCGCCAGCAGCCTGAGCCGGATTATTAGGGGCACTGAAGCTTTCTTT,CASSLSRIIRGTEAFF,TRBJ1-1,.,.,TRBV5-1
TGTGCCAGCAGTTTGCGGGGGCTCTATAATTCACCCCTCCACTTT,CASSLRGLYNSPLHF,TRBJ1-6,.,.,TRBV28
TGTGCCAGCAGCCAAGGACAGGGAGGCAATCAGCCCCAGCATTTT,CASSQGQGGNQPQHF,TRBJ1-5,.,TRBD1,TRBV3-1/TRBV3-2